This T cell receptor beta chain was identified during a study of STAT3 mutations in large granular lymphocyte leukemia (dated by TCRdb to between 2018 and 2020). For the wider study: About half of the T-LGLL patients who underwent longitudinal sequencing carried canonical activating STAT3 mutations. More than half of T-LGLL patients received one or more immunosuppressive therapy regimens, with hematologic response in around 43% of those treated. To reconstruct clonal hierarchy and dynamics, serial deep sequencing of TCRbeta CDR3 and STAT3 was performed in patients with T-cell large granular lymphocyte leukemia. From an initial cohort of about 220 LGL patients, 15 to 20 representative T-LGLL cases were selected for longitudinal TCRbeta and STAT3 sequencing. As controls within the study, a couple of patients with natural killer LGL leukemia were also sequenced longitudinally. For each patient, sequencing was performed at an average of approximately 4 time points, with a range of 2 to 8 samplings. Results and caveats for the whole study, not just this receptor: Several patients had a dominant TCR clone burden greater than the STAT3 mutant burden, which suggests that the STAT3 mutation arose secondarily within a clone that had already expanded. Because no samples were available when a clone first appeared, clonal expansion was inferred from samplings taken at other points. Because codominant clonotypes persisted in some patients, a small but highly pathogenic clone may have been missed. In about 30% of the 18 patients, TCR clonotype switching occurred after therapy, and every newly emerging clone was STAT3 wild type. Variable intervals between samplings and differing treatment regimens complicated linking therapy response to changes in TCR clonal burden. Every T-LGLL patient showed at least one immunodominant TCRbeta clonotype, and about half showed multiple immunodominant subclonotypes.

TCRbeta libraries were sequenced on an Illumina MiSeq, and an average of about 40,000 productive templates per sample was obtained. TCRbeta CDR3 libraries were generated with the immunoSEQ assay using multiplex PCR amplification. Regarding the original processing steps: Repertoire diversity was calculated as previously defined, with values near 0 taken to indicate extremely monoclonal samples. TCRdb took over this immuneACCESS table, retaining in-frame rearrangements with V and J assigned. Such tables are incomplete; in checked studies, under half of the missing clones stem from an unresolved V gene, and the remainder is unexplained. V and J calls and clone size are given by that table; D and trimming were obtained from the DNA. A total of 2,000 to 2,500 clones appear in this sample, roughly 20% of them only once. The ten largest clones add up to roughly 70% of the sample. Trimming takes 3 bases from V and 4 bases from J, and the germline ends sit 13 bases apart. Including cysteine and phenylalanine, the CDR3 has 14 amino acids. Solely the CDR3 DNA is kept, with 42 bases framed from the first base. CDR1 is given as LGHNA and CDR2 as YSLEER, both from the germline V gene.

DNA was extracted from blood mononuclear cells, and the same DNA was used for both TCR and STAT3 sequencing. Of note for this clone: Its specific antigen is unknown. One base away there is no much larger clone; base qualities are not given.

Rearrangement joined TRBV4-3 to TRBJ2-7, and possibly TRBD1, on 6 matching bases. The origin of this receptor is a man between 60 and 70 years old with T-cell large granular lymphocyte leukemia. Some clones in this sample may be carry-over from other donors' samples. The age is the age at diagnosis. Sequences were obtained from peripheral blood mononuclear cells. The CDR3 region reads CASSQTTGSYEQYF. Read as DNA, the sequence is TGCGCCAGCAGCCAGACGACAGGTTCATACGAGCAGTACTTC.